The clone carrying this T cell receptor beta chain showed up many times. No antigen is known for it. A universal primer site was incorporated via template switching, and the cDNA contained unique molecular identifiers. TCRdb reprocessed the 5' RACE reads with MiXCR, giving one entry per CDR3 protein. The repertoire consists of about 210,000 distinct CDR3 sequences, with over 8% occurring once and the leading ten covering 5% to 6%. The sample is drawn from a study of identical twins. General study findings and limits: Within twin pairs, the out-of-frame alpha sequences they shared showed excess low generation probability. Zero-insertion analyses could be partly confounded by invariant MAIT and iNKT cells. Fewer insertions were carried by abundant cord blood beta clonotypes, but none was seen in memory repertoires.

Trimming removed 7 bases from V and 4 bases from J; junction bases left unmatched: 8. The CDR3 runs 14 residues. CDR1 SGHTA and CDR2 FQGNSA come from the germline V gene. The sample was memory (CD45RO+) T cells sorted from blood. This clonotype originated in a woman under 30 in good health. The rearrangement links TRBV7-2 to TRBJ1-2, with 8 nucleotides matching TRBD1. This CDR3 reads CASTSFGTGYGYTF. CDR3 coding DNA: TGTGCCAGCACCTCCTTTGGGACAGGCTATGGCTACACCTTC.